The T cell receptor (beta chain) under discussion was sequenced for a study of cytomegalovirus exposure and HLA in healthy donors. Across the study: Around 85 million unique TCRs from HLA-typed donors were held in an early data release.

The donors gave bone marrow, and they were healthy. To note about this clone: Its antigen is not known.

V lost 2 bases and J lost 0; bases outside the gene matches: 11. This CDR3 contains 19 residues. Germline assignment: CDR1 SGHRS and CDR2 YFSETQ. Findings and caveats of the study: In a later analysis, TCR beta V- and J-gene trimming was associated with a missense DCLRE1C variant.

PCR employed 60 Vbeta and 13 Jbeta primers. Clones were read by immunoSEQ multiplex PCR, and TCRdb kept only the in-frame ones, dropping some. The data show some 180,000 clones, 78% seen once. Sequences were obtained from PBMCs. This sequence originates from a female donor in good health and CMV-seronegative. V is TRBV5-1 and J is TRBJ2-6, with 7 positions matching TRBD1. CDR3 nucleotide sequence: TGCGCCAGCAGCTTTCGCGCAGGGGGATTTGGCTCTGGGGCCAACGTCCTGACTTTC. Translated: CASSFRAGGFGSGANVLTF.